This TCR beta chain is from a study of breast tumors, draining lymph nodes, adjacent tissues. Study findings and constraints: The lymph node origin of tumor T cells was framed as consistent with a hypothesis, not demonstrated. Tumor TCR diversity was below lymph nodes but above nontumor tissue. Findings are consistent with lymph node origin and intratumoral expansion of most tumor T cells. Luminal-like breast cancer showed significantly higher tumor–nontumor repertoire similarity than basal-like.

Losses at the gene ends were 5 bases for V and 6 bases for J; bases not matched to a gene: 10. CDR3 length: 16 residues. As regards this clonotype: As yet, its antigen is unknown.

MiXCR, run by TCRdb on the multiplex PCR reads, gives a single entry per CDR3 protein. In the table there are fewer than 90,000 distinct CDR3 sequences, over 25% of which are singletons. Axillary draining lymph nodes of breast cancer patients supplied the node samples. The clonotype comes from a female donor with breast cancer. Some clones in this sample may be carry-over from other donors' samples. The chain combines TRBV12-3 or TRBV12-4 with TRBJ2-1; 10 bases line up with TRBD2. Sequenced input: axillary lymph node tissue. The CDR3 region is CASSEQREGLLNEQFF. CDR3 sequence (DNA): TGTGCCAGCAGTGAACAGCGGGAGGGCCTCCTCAATGAGCAGTTCTTC.